A selection of T cell receptor beta chains follows, all from one sample in a study of molecular identifiers for immune sequencing clone quantification. One entry per CDR3 protein results from TCRdb running MiXCR on the PCR reads. Seen here are around 480,000 distinct CDR3 sequences, 25% observed once, and the top ten hold 0.76%. Sequencing was done on a sample of naive CD8+ T cells from blood, with Jurkat cell RNA spiked in. The receptors were sampled from a human donor in good health. Some libraries in this study had Jurkat cell RNA spiked in. Each CDR3 is given with its conserved first and last residue. The order of the fields is clone size, V gene, J gene, D gene, CDR3 DNA, CDR3 protein. A D gene is named only where the DNA matches it firmly. Size values are once, few and many counts, or a class for expanded clones, and some rows have none.

size: few; V: TRBV27; J: TRBJ1-4; D: .; DNA: TGTGCCAGCAGTTTATCCCTTACTGAAGCTAATGAAAAACTGTTTTTT; CDR3: CASSLSLTEANEKLFF
size: few; V: TRBV28; J: TRBJ1-2; D: TRBD1; DNA: TGTGCCAGCAGTTACAGGGGGGGTTACTATGGCTACACCTTC; CDR3: CASSYRGGYYGYTF
size: .; V: TRBV5-6; J: TRBJ2-1; D: TRBD2; DNA: TGTGCCAGCAGCCCGCGACTAGCGCCTGACAATGAGCAGTTCTTC; CDR3: CASSPRLAPDNEQFF
size: .; V: TRBV19; J: TRBJ1-5; D: TRBD1; DNA: TGTGCCAGTAGTAGCCGCTCCCGGGACAGGGGTTTTAGTCAGCCCCAGCATTTT; CDR3: CASSSRSRDRGFSQPQHF
size: few; V: TRBV6-1; J: TRBJ2-2; D: TRBD1; DNA: TGTGCCAGCAGTGCCGGGACAGGGGGGATAGGGACGTACACCGGGGAGCTGTTTTTT; CDR3: CASSAGTGGIGTYTGELFF
size: .; V: TRBV27; J: TRBJ2-7; D: .; DNA: TGTGCCAGCAGAGCCAGTGGGGGGGCTATTTACGAGCAGTACTTC; CDR3: CASRASGGAIYEQYF
size: many; V: TRBV4-3; J: TRBJ2-3; D: .; DNA: TGCGCCAGCAGCCAAATGTCCTGGGATACGCAGTATTTT; CDR3: CASSQMSWDTQYF
size: many; V: TRBV5-4; J: TRBJ2-7; D: TRBD1; DNA: TGTGCCAGCAGCCTTGGGACAGGGAATACCTACGAGCAGTACTTC; CDR3: CASSLGTGNTYEQYF
size: many; V: TRBV3-1; J: TRBJ2-4; D: TRBD2; DNA: TGTGCCAGCAGCCATCCGGGACTAGACGTCAACATTCAGTACTTC; CDR3: CASSHPGLDVNIQYF
size: few; V: TRBV7-2; J: TRBJ1-1; D: .; DNA: TGTGCCAGCAGTACACACCTGAACACTGAAGCTTTCTTT; CDR3: CASSTHLNTEAFF
size: .; V: TRBV11-2; J: TRBJ2-1; D: .; DNA: TGTGCCAGCAGCCCAAGTAGGCTAGCGAGCTCCTACAATGAGCAGTTCTTC; CDR3: CASSPSRLASSYNEQFF
size: .; V: TRBV29-1; J: TRBJ2-1; D: .; DNA: TGCAGCGTTCCCCTCCCCAATGAGCAGTTCTTC; CDR3: CSVPLPNEQFF
size: .; V: TRBV6-5; J: TRBJ2-3; D: TRBD2; DNA: TGTGCCAGCAGCCCTGGGCCGGGGGGGCCTGGTGCTACGCAGTATTTT; CDR3: CASSPGPGGPGATQYF
size: many; V: TRBV6-4; J: TRBJ2-3; D: TRBD2; DNA: TGTGCCAGCAGTGACTCCGGGACTAGCATAGATACGCAGTATTTT; CDR3: CASSDSGTSIDTQYF
size: few; V: TRBV6-5; J: TRBJ1-6; D: TRBD1; DNA: TGTGCCAGCAGTGTCCGGGACAGATCCTATAATTCACCCCTCCACTTT; CDR3: CASSVRDRSYNSPLHF
size: .; V: TRBV20-1; J: TRBJ1-1; D: .; DNA: TGCAGTGCCGTAAGGCGGGAAAGGGACCCTGAAGCTTTCTTT; CDR3: CSAVRRERDPEAFF
size: many; V: TRBV9; J: TRBJ1-4; D: TRBD1; DNA: TGTGCCAGCAGCCCACCGGGACAGGGGGGAGAAAAACTGTTTTTT; CDR3: CASSPPGQGGEKLFF
size: few; V: TRBV4-1; J: TRBJ2-5; D: TRBD2; DNA: TGCGCCAGCAGCCAGGGCCATACTGGACTAGACCAAGAGACCCAGTACTTC; CDR3: CASSQGHTGLDQETQYF
size: few; V: TRBV27; J: TRBJ1-1; D: .; DNA: TGTGCCAGCCACACACTACAGGGAGGCACTGAAGCTTTCTTT; CDR3: CASHTLQGGTEAFF
size: few; V: TRBV24-1; J: TRBJ2-1; D: .; DNA: TGTGCCACCAGTGATTTGACCGGGACCAAGAAAAGGTGGTTCTTC; CDR3: CATSDLTGTKKRWFF
size: many; V: TRBV12-3/TRBV12-4; J: TRBJ2-3; D: .; DNA: TGTGCCAGCAGTCCCCGGACGGTCTGGGGCACAGATACGCAGTATTTT; CDR3: CASSPRTVWGTDTQYF
size: .; V: TRBV6-5; J: TRBJ1-5; D: .; DNA: TGTGCCAGCAGTTACGTTGTTGGGGGGGAGCCCCAGCATTTT; CDR3: CASSYVVGGEPQHF
size: .; V: TRBV30; J: TRBJ2-7; D: .; DNA: TGTGCCTGGAGTGGGGCTCATAACGAACAGTACTTC; CDR3: CAWSGAHNEQYF
size: .; V: TRBV15; J: TRBJ2-5; D: .; DNA: TGTGCCACCAGCCGAGGGGCAGCTTTACAAGAGACCCAGTACTTC; CDR3: CATSRGAALQETQYF
size: many; V: TRBV5-4; J: TRBJ1-1; D: .; DNA: TGTGCCAGCAGCTTTGGTAGGGGGGGCACTGAAGCTTTCTTT; CDR3: CASSFGRGGTEAFF
size: .; V: TRBV28; J: TRBJ1-5; D: .; DNA: TGTGCCAGCGGGTTGGGCCTACGGGGCTATCAGCCCCAGCATTTT; CDR3: CASGLGLRGYQPQHF
size: few; V: TRBV7-6; J: TRBJ1-1; D: TRBD1; DNA: TGTGCCAGCACCTCGTTGAGGGGGCGAGGGAACACTGAAGCTTTCTTT; CDR3: CASTSLRGRGNTEAFF
size: few; V: TRBV10-1; J: TRBJ2-3; D: .; DNA: TGCGCCAGTTACATAATTTTTGACAGGTTTGGGACAGATACGCAGTATTTT; CDR3: CASYIIFDRFGTDTQYF
size: few; V: TRBV16; J: TRBJ2-1; D: .; DNA: TGTGCCAGCAGCGGGGCGACGTATGAGCAGTTCTTC; CDR3: CASSGATYEQFF
size: .; V: TRBV11-1; J: TRBJ2-2; D: .; DNA: TGTGCCAGCAGCTCCGACCCGGGGAATGGCGGGGAGCTGTTTTTT; CDR3: CASSSDPGNGGELFF
size: .; V: TRBV7-9; J: TRBJ1-3; D: .; DNA: TGTGCCAGCAGCTCCCCACAGGGACCTGGAAACACCATATATTTT; CDR3: CASSSPQGPGNTIYF
size: .; V: TRBV12-3/TRBV12-4; J: TRBJ2-3; D: .; DNA: TGTGCCAGCAGTTTAAGGGGGGACGGCACAGATACGCAGTATTTT; CDR3: CASSLRGDGTDTQYF
size: many; V: TRBV4-1; J: TRBJ2-7; D: .; DNA: TGCGCCAGCAGCCAAGATAAAGAACAGGGTTATTACGAGCAGTACTTC; CDR3: CASSQDKEQGYYEQYF
size: .; V: TRBV14; J: TRBJ2-7; D: .; DNA: TGTGCCAGCAGCCTTACAGGAATCTACGAGCAGTACTTC; CDR3: CASSLTGIYEQYF
size: many; V: TRBV9; J: TRBJ2-5; D: .; DNA: TGTGCCAGCAGCGAGGAGCCGGGAAACAAAGAGACCCAGTACTTC; CDR3: CASSEEPGNKETQYF
size: many; V: TRBV29-1; J: TRBJ1-1; D: .; DNA: TGCAGCGTTGTGAACACTGAAGCTTTCTTT; CDR3: CSVVNTEAFF